One and the same sample provided the 7 T cell receptor beta chains below, sequenced in a study of Ad26.COV2.S vaccination and SARS-CoV-2 variants. Documented treatment: around 19 received Ad26.COV2.S at low or high dose, single or two shots; about 5 received placebo; per-sample allocation not given. Collection of samples fell on day 63 after the first vaccine or placebo injection. The table came from immunoSEQ multiplex PCR; TCRdb's copy has only in-frame clones and leaves some out. The sample consists of hundreds of thousands of clones, 86% of them appearing once. The specimen comprised peripheral blood, sampled in a trial of Ad26.COV2.S vaccine versus placebo. The origin of the receptors is a person aged 18-65 years who received the Ad26.COV2.S COVID-19 vaccine or a placebo.

This rearrangement joins TRBV14 to TRBJ2-1; D gene uncertain. Trimming took 2 bases from V and 5 from J, leaving 16 bases between them. Germline V gives CDR1 SGHDN, CDR2 FVKESK. The CDR3 contains 16 residues. The CDR3 DNA follows: TGTGCCAGCAGCCAACTTTATGCTAGAAGACACAATGAGCAGTTCTTC. It encodes CASSQLYARRHNEQFF.

On this clone itself: Other DNA sequences in the same sample also yield this CDR3. The V gene is TRBV28, the J gene TRBJ2-7, with D tentatively TRBD1 (6 bases). The germline V and J ends were trimmed by 4 bases and 4 bases, with 11 bases remaining between them. Germline CDR1 is MDHEN and CDR2 is SYDVKM. CDR3 length: 13 residues. CDR3 in DNA: TGTGCCAGCAGTTCCGGACAGACATACGAGCAGTACTTC. As protein: CASSSGQTYEQYF.

The genes are TRBV6-5 and TRBJ1-3; 8 bases agree with TRBD1. The CDR3 extends over 13 amino acids. V trimming: 2 bases; J trimming: 8 bases; junction bases outside the gene matches: 2. Germline V lookup: CDR1 MNHEY, CDR2 SVGAGI. The CDR3 reads CASSYDRGYTIYF. DNA for the CDR3: TGTGCCAGCAGTTACGACAGGGGATACACCATATATTTT.

This chain connects TRBV7-2 to TRBJ2-2; no clear D. Per germline, CDR1 SGHTA and CDR2 FQGNSA. Trimming cost V 1 base and J 7 bases, with 4 bases left between them. The CDR3 spans 12 residues. The CDR3 loop is CASSLGFGELFF. CDR3 DNA sequence: TGTGCCAGCAGCTTAGGATTCGGGGAGCTGTTTTTT.

The rearrangement uses TRBV7-2 and TRBJ1-2, with D tentatively TRBD1 (5 bases). Trimming cost V 5 bases and J 5 bases, with 15 bases left between them. The CDR3 is 14 residues long. Germline V gives CDR1 SGHTA, CDR2 FQGNSA. CDR3 sequence: CASSPGLAGYGYTF. CDR3 nucleotide sequence: TGTGCCAGCAGCCCTGGACTGGCAGGGTATGGCTACACCTTC.

V usage is TRBV28 and J usage is TRBJ1-3; 8 bases match TRBD1. J was trimmed by 3 bases and V by 3 bases; bases with no gene match: 10. Germline values: CDR1 MDHEN, CDR2 SYDVKM. This CDR3 is 17 amino acids long. This CDR3 reads CASSLEVTGVFGNTIYF. CDR3 nucleotide sequence: TGTGCCAGCAGTTTGGAGGTGACAGGGGTCTTTGGAAACACCATATATTTT.

The chain couples TRBV4-3 to TRBJ2-3; TRBD2 aligns across 8 bases. The CDR3 runs to 17 residues. Germline V CDR1 and CDR2: LGHNA, YSLEER. V lost 0 bases and J lost 7; bases outside the gene matches: 12. The DNA for the CDR3 is TGCGCCAGCAGCCAAGAACCACGGGGGGGATCCCCGCATACGCAGTATTTT. Translated: CASSQEPRGGSPHTQYF.